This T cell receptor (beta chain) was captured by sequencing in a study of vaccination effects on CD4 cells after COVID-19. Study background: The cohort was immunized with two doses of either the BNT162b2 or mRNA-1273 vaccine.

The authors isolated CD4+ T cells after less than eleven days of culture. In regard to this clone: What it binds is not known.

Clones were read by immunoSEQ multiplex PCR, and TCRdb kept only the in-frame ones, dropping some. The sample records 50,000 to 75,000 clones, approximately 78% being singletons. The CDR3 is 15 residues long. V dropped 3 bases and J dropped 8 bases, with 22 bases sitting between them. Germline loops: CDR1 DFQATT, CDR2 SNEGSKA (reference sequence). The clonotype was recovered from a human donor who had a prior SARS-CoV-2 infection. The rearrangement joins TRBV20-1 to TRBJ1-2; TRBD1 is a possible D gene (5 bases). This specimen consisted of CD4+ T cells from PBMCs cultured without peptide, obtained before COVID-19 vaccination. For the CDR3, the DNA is TGCAGTGCTAGTCTGGCAGGGTCCGGAGAGGGAGGCTACACCTTC. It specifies CSASLAGSGEGGYTF.